What follows describes a single T cell receptor (beta chain). This specimen comes from a study of T cell changes during pregnancy in multiple sclerosis. Only in-frame clones appear in the TCRdb table, and some are missing; sequencing was by immunoSEQ multiplex PCR. The sample carries 25,000 to 35,000 clones, 80% to 90% recorded once. Trimming took 4 bases from V and 4 from J, leaving 10 bases between them. CDR1 and CDR2 (germline): SGHTA, FQGNSA. The length of the CDR3 is 13 residues. The V and J genes are TRBV7-2 and TRBJ1-1; a weak D match, TRBD1 (5 bases). Sequenced here: CD4+ T cells from peripheral blood mononuclear cells, sampled in the first trimester of pregnancy. This receptor was obtained from a female donor in good health, enrolled as a control in a pregnancy study. The CDR3 region has the DNA TGTGCCAGCAGCTGGGGCCGGGCCACTGAAGCTTTCTTT. Protein product: CASSWGRATEAFF.